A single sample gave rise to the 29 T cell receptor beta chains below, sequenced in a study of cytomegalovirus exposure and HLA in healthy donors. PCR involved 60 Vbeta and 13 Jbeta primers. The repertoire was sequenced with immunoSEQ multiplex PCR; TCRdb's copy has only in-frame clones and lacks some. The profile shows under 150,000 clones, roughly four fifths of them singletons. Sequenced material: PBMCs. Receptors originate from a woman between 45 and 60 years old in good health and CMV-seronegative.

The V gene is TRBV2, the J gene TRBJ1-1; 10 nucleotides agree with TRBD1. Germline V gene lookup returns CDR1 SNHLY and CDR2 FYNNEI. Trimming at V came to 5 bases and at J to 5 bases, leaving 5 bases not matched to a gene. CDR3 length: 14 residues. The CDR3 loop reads CASSWTGGLTEAFF. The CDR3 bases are TGTGCCAGCAGTTGGACAGGGGGGCTGACTGAAGCTTTCTTT.

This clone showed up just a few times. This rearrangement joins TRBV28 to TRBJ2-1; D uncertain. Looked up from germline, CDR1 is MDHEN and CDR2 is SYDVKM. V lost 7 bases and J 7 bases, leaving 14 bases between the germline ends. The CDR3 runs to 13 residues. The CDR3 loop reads CASTRSGFNEQFF. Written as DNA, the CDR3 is TGTGCCAGCACCCGGTCCGGGTTTAATGAGCAGTTCTTC.

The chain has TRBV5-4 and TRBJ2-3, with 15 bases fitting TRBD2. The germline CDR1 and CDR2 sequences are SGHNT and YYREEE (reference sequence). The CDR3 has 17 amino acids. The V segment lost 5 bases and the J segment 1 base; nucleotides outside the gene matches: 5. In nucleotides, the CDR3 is TGTGCCAGCAGAGGACTAGCGGGGGGGCCGGGCACAGATACGCAGTATTTT. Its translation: CASRGLAGGPGTDTQYF. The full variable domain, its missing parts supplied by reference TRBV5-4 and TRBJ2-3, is ETGVTQSPTHLIKTRGQQVTLRCSSQSGHNTVSWYQQALGQGPQFIFQYYREEENGRGNFPPRFSGLQFPNYSSELNVNALELDDSALYLCASRGLAGGPGTDTQYFGPGTRLTVL.

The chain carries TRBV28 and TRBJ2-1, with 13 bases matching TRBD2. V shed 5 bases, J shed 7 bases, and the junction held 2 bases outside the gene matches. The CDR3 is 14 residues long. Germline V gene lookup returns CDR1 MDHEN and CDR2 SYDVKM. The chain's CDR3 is CASSTSGGANEQFF. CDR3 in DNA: TGTGCCAGCAGTACTAGCGGGGGGGCGAATGAGCAGTTCTTC.

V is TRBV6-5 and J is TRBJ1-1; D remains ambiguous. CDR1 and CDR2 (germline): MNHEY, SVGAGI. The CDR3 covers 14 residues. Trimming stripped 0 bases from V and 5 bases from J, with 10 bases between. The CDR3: CASSYSAGRTEAFF. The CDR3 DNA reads TGTGCCAGCAGTTACTCGGCCGGGAGGACTGAAGCTTTCTTT.

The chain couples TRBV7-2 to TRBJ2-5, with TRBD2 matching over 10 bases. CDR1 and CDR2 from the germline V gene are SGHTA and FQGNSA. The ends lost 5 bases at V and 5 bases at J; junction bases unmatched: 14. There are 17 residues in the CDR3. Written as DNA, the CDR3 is TGTGCCAGCAGCCGGGGGGTAGCGGGGGGCACCCGGGAGACCCAGTACTTC. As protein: CASSRGVAGGTRETQYF.

The CDR3 is CASGTGTGGLTNTGELFF. As DNA, the CDR3 is TGTGCCAGTGGAACCGGGACAGGGGGTCTGACGAACACCGGGGAGCTGTTTTTT. V gene TRBV19 combines with J gene TRBJ2-2, with 11 bases identical to TRBD1. Germline CDR1 reads LNHDA; CDR2 reads SQIVND (reference sequence). Trimming at V came to 8 bases and at J to 0 bases, leaving 11 bases not matched to a gene. CDR3 length: 18 amino acids.

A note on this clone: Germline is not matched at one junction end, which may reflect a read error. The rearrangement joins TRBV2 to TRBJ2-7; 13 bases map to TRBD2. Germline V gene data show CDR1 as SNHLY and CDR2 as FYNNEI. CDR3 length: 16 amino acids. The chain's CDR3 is CASREGLAGAAYEQYF. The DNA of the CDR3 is TGTGCCAGCAGGGAAGGACTAGCGGGGGCCGCCTACGAGCAGTACTTC.

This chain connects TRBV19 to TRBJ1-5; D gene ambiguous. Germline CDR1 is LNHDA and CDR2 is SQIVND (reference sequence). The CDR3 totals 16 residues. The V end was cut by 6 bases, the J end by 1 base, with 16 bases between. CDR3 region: CASRPQTAGSNQPQHF. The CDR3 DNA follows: TGTGCCAGTAGACCCCAAACAGCGGGGAGCAATCAGCCCCAGCATTTT. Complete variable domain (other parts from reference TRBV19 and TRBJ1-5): DGGITQSPKYLFRKEGQNVTLSCEQNLNHDAMYWYRQDPGQGLRLIYYSQIVNDFQKGDIAEGYSVSREKKESFPLTVTSAQKNPTAFYLCASRPQTAGSNQPQHFGDGTRLSIL.

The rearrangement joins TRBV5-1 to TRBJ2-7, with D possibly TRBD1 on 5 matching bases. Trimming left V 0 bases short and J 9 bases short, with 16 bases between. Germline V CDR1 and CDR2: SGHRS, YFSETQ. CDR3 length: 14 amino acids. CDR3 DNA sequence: TGCGCCAGCAGCTTGGGGCAGGGCAAGACTGGGCAGTACTTC. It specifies CASSLGQGKTGQYF.

This CDR3 reads CAIRSGQDEEGYTF. The DNA for the CDR3 is TGTGCCATCCGATCGGGACAGGATGAGGAAGGCTACACCTTC. V gene TRBV10-3 combines with J gene TRBJ1-2; TRBD1 agrees at 8 bases. Germline-derived CDR1 and CDR2 are ENHRY and SYGVKD. The CDR3 length is 14 residues. With V trimmed by 8 bases and J by 8 bases, 13 bases remained unmatched.

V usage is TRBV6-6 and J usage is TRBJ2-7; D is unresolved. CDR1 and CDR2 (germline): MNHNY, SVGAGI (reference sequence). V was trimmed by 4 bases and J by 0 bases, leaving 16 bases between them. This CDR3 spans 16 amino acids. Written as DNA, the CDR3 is TGTGCCAGCAGTTCCCCGGGTCTGCCCATCTCCTACGAGCAGTACTTC. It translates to CASSSPGLPISYEQYF.

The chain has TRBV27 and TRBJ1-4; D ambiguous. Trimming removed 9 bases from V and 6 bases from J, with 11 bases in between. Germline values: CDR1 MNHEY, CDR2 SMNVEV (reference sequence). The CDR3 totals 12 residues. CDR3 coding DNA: TGTGCCAGTCGAGGGCATTATGAAAAACTGTTTTTT. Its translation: CASRGHYEKLFF.

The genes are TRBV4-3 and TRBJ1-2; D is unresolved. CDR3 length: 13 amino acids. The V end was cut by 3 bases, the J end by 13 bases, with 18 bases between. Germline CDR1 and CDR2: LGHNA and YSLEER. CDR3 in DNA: TGCGCCAGCAGCCAGTTCAAGACACGGCCAAGCACCTTC. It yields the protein CASSQFKTRPSTF.

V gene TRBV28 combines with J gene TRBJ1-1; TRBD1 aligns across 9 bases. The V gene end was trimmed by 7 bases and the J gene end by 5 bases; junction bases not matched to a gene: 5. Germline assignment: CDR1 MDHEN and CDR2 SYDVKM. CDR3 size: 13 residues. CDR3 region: CASNPDRGTEAFF. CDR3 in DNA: TGTGCCAGCAACCCGGACAGGGGAACTGAAGCTTTCTTT.

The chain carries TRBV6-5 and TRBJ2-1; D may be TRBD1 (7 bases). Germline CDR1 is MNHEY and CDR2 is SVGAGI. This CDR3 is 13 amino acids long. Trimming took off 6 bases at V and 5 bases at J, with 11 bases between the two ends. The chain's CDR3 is CASRAGTDNEQFF. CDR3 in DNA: TGTGCCAGCAGGGCGGGGACAGACAATGAGCAGTTCTTC.

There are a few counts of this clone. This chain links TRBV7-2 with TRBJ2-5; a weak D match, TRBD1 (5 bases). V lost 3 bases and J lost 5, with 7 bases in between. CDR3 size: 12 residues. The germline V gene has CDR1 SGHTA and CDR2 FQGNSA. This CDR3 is CASSFSGETQYF. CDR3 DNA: TGTGCCAGCAGCTTTTCAGGGGAGACCCAGTACTTC.

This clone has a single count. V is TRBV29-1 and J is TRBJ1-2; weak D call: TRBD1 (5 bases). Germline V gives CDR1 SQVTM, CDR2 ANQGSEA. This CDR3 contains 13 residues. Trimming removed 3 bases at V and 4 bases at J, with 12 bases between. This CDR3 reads CSVEEGWAYGYTF. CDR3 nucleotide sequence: TGCAGCGTTGAGGAGGGGTGGGCCTATGGCTACACCTTC.

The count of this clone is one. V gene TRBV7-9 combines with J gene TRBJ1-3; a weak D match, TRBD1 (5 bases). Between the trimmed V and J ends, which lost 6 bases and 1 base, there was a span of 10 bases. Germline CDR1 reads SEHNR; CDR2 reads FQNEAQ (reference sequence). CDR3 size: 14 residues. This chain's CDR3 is CASSPDRSGNTIYF. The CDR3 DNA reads TGTGCCAGCAGTCCCGACAGATCTGGAAACACCATATATTTT.

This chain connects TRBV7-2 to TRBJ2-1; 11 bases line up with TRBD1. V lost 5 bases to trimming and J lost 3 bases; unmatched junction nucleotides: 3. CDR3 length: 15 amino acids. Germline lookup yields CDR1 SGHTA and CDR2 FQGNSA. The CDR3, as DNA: TGTGCCAGCAGCCCCGGGACAGGGGGCTACAATGAGCAGTTCTTC. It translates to CASSPGTGGYNEQFF.

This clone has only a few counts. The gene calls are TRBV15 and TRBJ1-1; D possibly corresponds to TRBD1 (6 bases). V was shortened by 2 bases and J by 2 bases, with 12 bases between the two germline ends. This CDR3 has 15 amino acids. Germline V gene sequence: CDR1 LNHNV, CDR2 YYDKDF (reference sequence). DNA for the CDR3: TGTGCCACCAGCAGACAGGGGCCCGCTAACACTGAAGCTTTCTTT. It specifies CATSRQGPANTEAFF.

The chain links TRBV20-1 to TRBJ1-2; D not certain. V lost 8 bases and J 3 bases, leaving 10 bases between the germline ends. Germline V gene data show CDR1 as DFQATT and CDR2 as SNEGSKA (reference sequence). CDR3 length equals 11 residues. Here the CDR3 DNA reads TGCAGTTCGGAGCGGGACTATGGCTACACCTTC. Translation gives CSSERDYGYTF.

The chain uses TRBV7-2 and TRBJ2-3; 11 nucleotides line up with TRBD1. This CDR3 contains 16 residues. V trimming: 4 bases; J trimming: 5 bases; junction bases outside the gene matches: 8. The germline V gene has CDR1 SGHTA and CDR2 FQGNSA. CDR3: CASSYIGTGGRDTQYF. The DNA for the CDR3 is TGTGCCAGCAGCTACATCGGGACAGGGGGTAGAGATACGCAGTATTTT. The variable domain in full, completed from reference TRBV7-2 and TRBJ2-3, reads GAGVSQSPSNKVTEKGKDVELRCDPISGHTALYWYRQSLGQGLEFLIYFQGNSAPDKSGLPSDRFSAERTGGSVSTLTIQRTQQEDSAVYLCASSYIGTGGRDTQYFGPGTRLTVL.

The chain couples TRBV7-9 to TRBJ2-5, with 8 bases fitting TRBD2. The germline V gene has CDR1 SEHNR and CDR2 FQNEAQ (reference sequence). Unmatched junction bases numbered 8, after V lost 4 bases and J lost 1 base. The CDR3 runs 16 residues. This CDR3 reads CASSSQRAGGQETQYF. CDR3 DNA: TGTGCCAGCAGCTCCCAAAGGGCGGGGGGCCAAGAGACCCAGTACTTC.

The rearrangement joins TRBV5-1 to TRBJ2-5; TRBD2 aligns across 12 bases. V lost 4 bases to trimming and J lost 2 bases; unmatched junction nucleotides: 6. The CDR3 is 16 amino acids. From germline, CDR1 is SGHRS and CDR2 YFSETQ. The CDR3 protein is CASSHGLAGTQETQYF. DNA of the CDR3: TGCGCCAGCAGCCATGGACTAGCGGGGACTCAAGAGACCCAGTACTTC.

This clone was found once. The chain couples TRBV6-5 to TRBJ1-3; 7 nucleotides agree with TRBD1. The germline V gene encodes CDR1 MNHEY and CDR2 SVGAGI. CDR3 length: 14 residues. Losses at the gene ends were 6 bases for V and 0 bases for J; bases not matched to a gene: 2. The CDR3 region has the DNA TGTGCCAGCAGCCGGGACAGCTCTGGAAACACCATATATTTT. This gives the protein CASSRDSSGNTIYF.

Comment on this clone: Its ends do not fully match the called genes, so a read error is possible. CDR3 in DNA: TGCGCCAGCAGCTTCGGGGGGAACTATGGCTGCACCTTC. Residues: CASSFGGNYGCTF. The rearrangement uses TRBV5-1 and TRBJ1-2; D is perhaps TRBD1 (5 bases). Germline-derived CDR1 and CDR2 are SGHRS and YFSETQ. The CDR3 consists of 13 residues.

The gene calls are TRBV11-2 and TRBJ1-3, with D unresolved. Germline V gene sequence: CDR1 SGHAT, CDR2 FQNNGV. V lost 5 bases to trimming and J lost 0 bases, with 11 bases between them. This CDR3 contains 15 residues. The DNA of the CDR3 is TGTGCCAGCAGCCTCCCATGGAGCTCTGGAAACACCATATATTTT. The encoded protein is CASSLPWSSGNTIYF.

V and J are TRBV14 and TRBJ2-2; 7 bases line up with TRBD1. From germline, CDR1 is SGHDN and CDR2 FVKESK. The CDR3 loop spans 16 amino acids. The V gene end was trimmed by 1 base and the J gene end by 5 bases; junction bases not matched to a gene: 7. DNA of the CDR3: TGTGCCAGCAGCCAAGGGTGGACAGGATTAACCGGGGAGCTGTTTTTT. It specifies CASSQGWTGLTGELFF.